The 26 T cell receptor beta chains below come from one sample, sequenced in a study of blood T cell repertoires in COVID-19 (dated by TCRdb to 2018 to 2021). The library was made by the immunoSEQ multiplex PCR assay. TCRdb holds this immuneACCESS table with in-frame rearrangements only. Some clones are missing; in checked studies, unresolved V genes explain under half, and the rest has no known cause. This sample comprises over 350,000 clones, approximately 90% of them detected only once. The leading ten clones occupy 1.2% of the sample. The source material was PBMCs or T cells enriched from blood (not recorded which). These receptors came from a young woman who had recovered from COVID-19.

The table lists this clone with many counts. The rearrangement links TRBV6-5 to TRBJ2-5, with 10 bases that match TRBD2. The germline V gene has CDR1 MNHEY and CDR2 SVGAGI. The CDR3 extends over 15 amino acids. Trimming at V came to 0 bases and at J to 4 bases, leaving 2 bases not matched to a gene. The CDR3 loop is CASSYSAGGPETQYF. Written as DNA, the CDR3 is TGTGCCAGCAGTTACTCAGCGGGGGGGCCAGAGACCCAGTACTTC.

V and J are TRBV5-6 and TRBJ2-7; TRBD1 aligns across 9 bases. Germline-derived CDR1 and CDR2 are SGHDT and YYEEEE. The CDR3 sequence is 14 residues long. J lost 4 bases, V lost 4 bases, and 6 bases had no gene match. The CDR3 is CASSGGTGWYEQYF. CDR3 in DNA: TGTGCCAGCAGCGGCGGGACAGGGTGGTACGAGCAGTACTTC.

This sequence joins TRBV28 and TRBJ2-7, with 8 bases matching TRBD1. The CDR3 consists of 13 residues. With 5 bases clipped from V and 2 bases from J, the junction kept 2 bases outside the gene matches. In germline, CDR1 is MDHEN, CDR2 SYDVKM. The CDR3 bases are TGTGCCAGCAGTCTGGACAGGGCCTACGAGCAGTACTTC. Amino acids: CASSLDRAYEQYF.

The gene calls are TRBV28 and TRBJ2-7; 11 nucleotides align to TRBD1. Germline V gene sequence: CDR1 MDHEN, CDR2 SYDVKM. The CDR3 is made up of 15 amino acids. V shed 2 bases and J 5 bases; nucleotides not matched to a gene: 5. The CDR3 protein is CASSLADRGPNEQYF. The CDR3 DNA reads TGTGCCAGCAGTTTAGCGGACAGGGGGCCCAACGAGCAGTACTTC.

The chain joins TRBV5-1 to TRBJ2-2; 9 bases map to TRBD2. Germline V CDR1 and CDR2: SGHRS, YFSETQ. J lost 1 base, V lost 2 bases, and 3 bases had no gene match. The CDR3 spans 16 residues. CDR3 sequence: CASSFPAGGNTGELFF. The CDR3 DNA follows: TGCGCCAGCAGCTTTCCAGCGGGGGGGAACACCGGGGAGCTGTTTTTT.

This chain joins TRBV30 and TRBJ2-3; the D gene is possibly TRBD2 (5 bases). The length of the CDR3 is 14 residues. The germline V and J ends were trimmed by 0 bases and 6 bases, with 13 bases remaining between them. The germline V gene encodes CDR1 GTSNPN and CDR2 SVGIG (reference sequence). The CDR3 nucleotides are TGTGCCTGGAGTGTAATCGGGGTGGTGGATACGCAGTATTTT. This translates into CAWSVIGVVDTQYF.

The gene calls are TRBV19 and TRBJ1-5; D is undetermined. This CDR3 has 14 residues. Trimming left V 2 bases short and J 3 bases short, with 8 bases between. CDR1 is LNHDA, CDR2 SQIVND, per germline (reference sequence). The CDR3 coding sequence is TGTGCCAGTAGTATATTCTCAGACAATCAGCCCCAGCATTTT. Translated, it gives CASSIFSDNQPQHF.

The chain couples TRBV6-5 to TRBJ1-1; TRBD1 agrees at 9 bases. Unmatched junction bases numbered 5, after V lost 6 bases and J lost 6 bases. Germline V lookup: CDR1 MNHEY, CDR2 SVGAGI. The CDR3 has 13 residues. CDR3 in amino acids: CASRTGGASEAFF. The CDR3 DNA sequence: TGTGCCAGCAGAACAGGGGGCGCCTCTGAAGCTTTCTTT.

This clone was observed once. The chain carries TRBV10-2 and TRBJ1-6; TRBD1 aligns across 7 bases. Germline assignment: CDR1 WSHSY and CDR2 SAAADI. The CDR3 consists of 15 residues. Losses at the gene ends were 4 bases for V and 7 bases for J; bases not matched to a gene: 7. The CDR3 reads CASSATGTANSPLHF. CDR3 in DNA: TGCGCCAGCAGTGCAACCGGGACAGCAAATTCACCCCTCCACTTT.

The gene calls are TRBV5-1 and TRBJ1-1; 7 bases agree with TRBD1. The J segment lost 3 bases and the V segment lost 4 bases, leaving 12 bases of the junction unmatched. The CDR3 has 16 amino acids. Germline CDR1 and CDR2: SGHRS and YFSETQ. In DNA form, the CDR3 reads TGCGCCAGCAGCCCTGAATGGAGGGGGCTTGACACTGAAGCTTTCTTT. Translation: CASSPEWRGLDTEAFF.

This clone has just a few counts. The V and J genes are TRBV5-1 and TRBJ2-7; D call uncertain. Looked up from germline, CDR1 is SGHRS and CDR2 is YFSETQ. The CDR3 is 12 amino acids. V was pared by 4 bases and J by 3 bases, with 8 bases between. The CDR3: CASSLTFYEQYF. CDR3 coding DNA: TGCGCCAGCAGCCTAACCTTCTACGAGCAGTACTTC.

V gene TRBV29-1 combines with J gene TRBJ2-3; 9 positions match TRBD2. CDR1 is SQVTM, CDR2 ANQGSEA, per germline. The CDR3 is made up of 16 amino acids. With V trimmed by 2 bases and J by 9 bases, 15 bases remained unmatched. The CDR3 region is CSVEHPGAGGPRTQYF. The CDR3 DNA sequence: TGCAGCGTTGAACACCCTGGGGCGGGGGGGCCCAGGACGCAGTATTTT.

This chain joins TRBV15 and TRBJ1-6, with D uncertain. This CDR3 has 15 residues. Germline CDR1 and CDR2: LNHNV and YYDKDF (reference sequence). The V gene lost 4 bases and the J gene lost 5 bases, with 12 bases spanning the gap. In DNA, the CDR3 is TGTGCCACCAGCACATCGACACCCAATAATTCACCCCTCCACTTT. This translates into CATSTSTPNNSPLHF. The full variable domain, with the rest looked up from reference TRBV15 and TRBJ1-6, is DAMVIQNPRYQVTQFGKPVTLSCSQTLNHNVMYWYQQKSSQAPKLLFHYYDKDFNNEADTPDNFQSRRPNTSFCFLDIRSPGLGDTAMYLCATSTSTPNNSPLHFGNGTRLTVT.

This clone is a singleton in its sample. This CDR3 is also generated by other DNA sequences in the sample. V usage is TRBV18 and J usage is TRBJ1-2; 11 bases fit TRBD1. Germline V gene sequence: CDR1 KGHSH, CDR2 LQKENI. CDR3 length equals 15 residues. V was clipped by 2 bases and J by 2 bases; unmatched bases: 1. The CDR3 here is CASSPGQGANYGYTF. CDR3 coding DNA: TGTGCCAGCTCACCAGGACAGGGGGCGAACTATGGCTACACCTTC.

The gene calls are TRBV29-1 and TRBJ2-7; TRBD2 might be the D (7 bases). The CDR3 extends over 13 amino acids. Germline CDR1 is SQVTM and CDR2 is ANQGSEA. Trimming cost V 4 bases and J 1 base, with 11 bases left between them. As DNA, the CDR3 is TGCAGCGTTGGAGGGGGGGCTTCCTACGAGCAGTACTTC. It is translated as CSVGGGASYEQYF.

This rearrangement joins TRBV29-1 to TRBJ1-1, with D maybe TRBD1 (5 bases). The V end lost 7 bases, the J end lost 4 bases, and 13 bases lay between the germline ends. Germline V gives CDR1 SQVTM, CDR2 ANQGSEA. The CDR3 extends over 12 amino acids. This CDR3 is CSGQGLPTEAFF. The CDR3 DNA follows: TGCAGCGGTCAGGGTTTGCCCACTGAAGCTTTCTTT.

The chain combines TRBV9 with TRBJ1-2; TRBD1 aligns across 12 bases. V was clipped by 4 bases and J by 6 bases; unmatched bases: 16. The CDR3 has 18 residues. The germline V gene has CDR1 SGDLS and CDR2 YYNGEE. In DNA form, the CDR3 reads TGTGCCAGCAGCCCAAGTCCGGGACAGGGGGCGCGGGTGGATGGCTACACCTTC. Protein sequence: CASSPSPGQGARVDGYTF.

This chain uses TRBV6-6 with TRBJ1-6; D call uncertain. The germline gives CDR1 MNHNY, CDR2 SVGAGI (reference sequence). V shed 0 bases and J shed 10 bases, with 10 bases lying between them. This CDR3 is built from 14 residues. The chain's CDR3 is CASSYSASPSPLHF. Here the CDR3 DNA reads TGTGCCAGCAGTTACTCGGCTTCTCCGTCACCCCTCCACTTT.

The chain couples TRBV30 to TRBJ1-1, with D maybe TRBD1 (5 bases). V was cut by 4 bases and J by 4 bases, with 19 bases left in between. Germline lookup yields CDR1 GTSNPN and CDR2 SVGIG (reference sequence). The CDR3 has 15 amino acids. CDR3 amino acids: CAWTPTAGVSTEAFF. In DNA, the CDR3 is TGTGCCTGGACCCCCACGGCGGGGGTAAGCACTGAAGCTTTCTTT.

The chain employs TRBV5-1 and TRBJ1-5; 7 bases fit TRBD1. The germline V gene encodes CDR1 SGHRS and CDR2 YFSETQ. V lost 4 bases to trimming and J lost 4 bases; unmatched junction nucleotides: 5. The CDR3 has 14 amino acids. CDR3 nucleotides: TGCGCCAGCAGCCCCGGGACAGCAAATCAGCCCCAGCATTTT. Its protein product is CASSPGTANQPQHF.

The genes are TRBV4-2 and TRBJ2-5; 14 positions match TRBD2. From germline, CDR1 is LGHNA and CDR2 YNFKEQ. CDR3 length equals 16 residues. Trimming took 0 bases from V and 6 from J; bases not matched to a gene: 3. CDR3 loop: CASSQDRLAGGKTQYF. The CDR3 coding sequence is TGTGCCAGCAGCCAAGATCGACTAGCGGGGGGGAAGACCCAGTACTTC.

This chain uses TRBV27 with TRBJ2-3, with D perhaps TRBD2 (5 bases). The CDR3 loop spans 17 amino acids. The ends were cut back, 3 bases at V and 0 bases at J, with 16 bases in the middle. CDR1 and CDR2 (germline): MNHEY, SMNVEV (reference sequence). The CDR3 DNA reads as TGTGCCAGCAGTTTGCGGTCCCCAAGGAGGAGCACAGATACGCAGTATTTT. It translates to CASSLRSPRRSTDTQYF.

The CDR3 sequence: CASSQRDRVAEQYF. Written as DNA, the CDR3 is TGTGCCAGCAGCCAGAGGGACAGGGTCGCCGAGCAGTACTTC. The chain uses TRBV7-9 and TRBJ2-7; TRBD1 matches 9 bases. Germline V gene lookup returns CDR1 SEHNR and CDR2 FQNEAQ (reference sequence). The CDR3 runs 14 residues. With V trimmed by 5 bases and J by 6 bases, 8 bases remained unmatched.

There are a few counts of this clone. The rearrangement uses TRBV7-9 and TRBJ2-7; D remains unclear. The CDR3 has 13 residues. The germline gives CDR1 SEHNR, CDR2 FQNEAQ (reference sequence). Trimming stripped 1 base from V and 2 bases from J, with 6 bases between. DNA of the CDR3: TGTGCCAGCAGCTTAGTCTCGGCCTACGAGCAGTACTTC. Translating gives CASSLVSAYEQYF.

This clone was detected only a few times. The rearrangement joins TRBV19 to TRBJ1-2, with TRBD1 as a possible D gene (5 bases). Germline-derived CDR1 and CDR2 are LNHDA and SQIVND (reference sequence). This CDR3 comprises 13 residues. Trimming shortened V by 7 bases and J by 5 bases, and 14 bases separated the two germline ends. CDR3 coding DNA: TGTGCCAGTATGAAGATGACAGTTTATGGCTACACCTTC. Translating it yields CASMKMTVYGYTF. Based on the CDR3 plus reference TRBV19 and TRBJ1-2, the full variable domain is DGGITQSPKYLFRKEGQNVTLSCEQNLNHDAMYWYRQDPGQGLRLIYYSQIVNDFQKGDIAEGYSVSREKKESFPLTVTSAQKNPTAFYLCASMKMTVYGYTFGSGTRLTVV.

This chain joins TRBV7-6 and TRBJ1-2; TRBD1 matches 7 bases. CDR3 length: 15 amino acids. V shed 1 base, J shed 5 bases, and the junction held 7 bases outside the gene matches. Germline-derived CDR1 and CDR2 are SGHVS and FNYEAQ. CDR3 amino acids: CASSLDDRVGYGYTF. CDR3 bases: TGTGCCAGCAGCTTAGACGACAGGGTCGGGTATGGCTACACCTTC.